This TCR beta chain was retrieved from a study of cytomegalovirus exposure and HLA in healthy donors (dated by TCRdb to 2017 to 2019). In terms of the full investigation: According to a later analysis, the roughly 120 validation repertoires were produced on the same platform as the roughly 720 repertoires of the first cohort. Along with the approximately 700-subject first cohort, a separate validation cohort of over a hundred different subjects was used. The study was designed to test whether signatures of past pathogen exposure could be identified by cataloging public T cell receptors. The study combined high-throughput TCR immunosequencing, statistical association of individual TCRs with disease status, and machine learning to predict cytomegalovirus infection status. What the work shows at the level of the full study, not this receptor alone: The authors suggested that the approach could potentially be generalized to other disease states and immunological phenotypes. Cytomegalovirus status was reported to be diagnosed by the classifier with high specificity and sensitivity in both the original and validation cohorts. While some public TCRs were present in many individuals, most TCR sequences turned up only very rarely across donors. A later analysis found that TCRs clustered in the first cohort also tended to co-occur in the 110 or so validation repertoires, with 94% of cluster scores above 0. In vitro tests confirmed that a few of the cytomegalovirus-associated TCR beta chains recognize cytomegalovirus antigens. In the study, around 150 TCR beta chains were listed as associated with cytomegalovirus. The validation cohort had no HLA typing available for a later analysis, so co-occurrence within that cohort was assessed over all 120 or so repertoires.

V lost 7 bases and J lost 5 bases, and the count of bases not matched to a germline gene is 14. The CDR3, from cysteine to phenylalanine, totals 16 residues. Only the CDR3 part of the read is kept: 48 bases, read in frame from the first base. The germline V gene (reference sequence) supplies CDR1 LNHDA and CDR2 SQIVND. The method was the immunoSEQ multiplex PCR assay. From the authors' description of their analysis: To diagnose cytomegalovirus status from the catalog of TCR beta chain sequences, a statistical classification framework was built. This immuneACCESS table, as held by TCRdb, lists in-frame sequences with V and J called but not all clones. Of the missing ones, under half trace to an unresolved V gene in checked studies; the others have no known cause. That table is the source of V, J and clone size, and D and trimming were worked out from the DNA. This sample has approximately 150,000 clones in its table, and approximately 90% of those were observed once. 0.55% to 0.8% of the sample belongs to the ten largest clones.

Regarding this clone: What this receptor recognizes is not known. No base quality values were provided; no much bigger clone lies one nucleotide off.

Donors formed part of the validation cohort, which comprised fewer than 150 subjects and was distinct from the first cohort of under 750 subjects. The clonotype was recovered from a man aged 18 to 29 in good health and CMV-seronegative. The sequenced sample was PBMCs. The rearrangement combines TRBV19 with TRBJ1-1; the central 9 bases match TRBD1. The DNA sequence follows: TGTGCCAGTATCAAGAAGAGACAGGGGGGTTGGACTGAAGCTTTCTTT. Its translation is CASIKKRQGGWTEAFF.